This T cell receptor beta chain was sequenced during a study of PD-1 blockade in classical Hodgkin lymphoma. Assay used: immunoSEQ multiplex PCR; TCRdb lists only in-frame clones, some missing. The table includes around 41,000 clones, around 78% detected once. Notes on the study in general: Reported baseline diversity: healthy donors highest, relapsed/refractory patients lowest. Some patients began nivolumab under 1 year after ASCT. These patients were excluded from later analyses. Complete responders showed a baseline diversity that resembled the diversity of newly diagnosed patients. It was CD4+ TCR diversity, not CD8+, that rose significantly by C4D1.

The J segment lost 5 bases and the V segment lost 10 bases, leaving 5 bases of the junction unmatched. This CDR3 has 12 amino acids. Germline lookup yields CDR1 MNHEY and CDR2 SVGAGI. In every patient, relapse followed autologous stem cell transplantation, while exposure to brentuximab vedotin differed. For this clone: What it binds is not known.

The source was peripheral blood mononuclear cells (PBMCs), collected at baseline. V and J are TRBV6-5 and TRBJ1-5; 7 bases map to TRBD1. The source of this sequence is a human donor with classical Hodgkin lymphoma. As DNA, the CDR3 is TGTGCCACCATGACAGGGTATCAGCCCCAGCATTTT. As protein: CATMTGYQPQHF.